This T cell receptor beta chain was sequenced in a study of cytomegalovirus exposure and HLA in healthy donors. 13 Jbeta primers and 60 Vbeta primers were used for the PCR. The data were produced by immunoSEQ multiplex PCR, yet TCRdb's version contains in-frame clones alone and is incomplete. The table has 150,000 to 200,000 clones, just under 80% seen once. General study results and limits: What a later analysis reportedly showed was that an Asian-associated ancestry cluster had fewer N-insertions than the roughly 720-donor mean.

Of note for this clone: Its antigen is unknown.

This sequence was found in a woman in her forties or fifties in good health and CMV-seropositive. The sequencing input was PBMCs.

As DNA, the CDR3 is TGTGCCAGCTCATCTGCGAGGGTGGCCTACGAGCAGTACTTC. It is translated as CASSSARVAYEQYF. This chain joins TRBV18 and TRBJ2-7, with D possibly TRBD2 on 5 matching bases. V was clipped by 5 bases and J by 2 bases, with 13 bases between them. Per germline, CDR1 KGHSH and CDR2 LQKENI. The CDR3 consists of 14 residues.